The 14 T cell receptor beta chains below were found in one sample sequenced in a study of blood T cell repertoires in COVID-19. Profiling relied on immunoSEQ multiplex PCR, and the TCRdb table lists in-frame clones only, not all of them. The sample records about 100,000 clones, approximately 91% being singletons. Sequencing was performed on peripheral blood. Receptors were obtained from a man over 45 with active COVID-19.

The genes are TRBV6-5 and TRBJ1-2; a weak D match, TRBD1 (5 bases). The CDR3 is 12 amino acids. V was shortened by 8 bases and J by 2 bases, with 9 bases between the two germline ends. Germline V lookup: CDR1 MNHEY, CDR2 SVGAGI. CDR3 in DNA: TGTGCCAGCGGACATTCCAACTATGGCTACACCTTC. Its translation: CASGHSNYGYTF.

This chain uses TRBV7-9 with TRBJ2-7, with 13 nucleotides matching TRBD2. Germline V gene sequence: CDR1 SEHNR, CDR2 FQNEAQ (reference sequence). The CDR3 is made up of 15 amino acids. V trimming: 4 bases; J trimming: 1 base; junction bases outside the gene matches: 1. The CDR3 reads CASSSGLAGSYEQYV. The CDR3 bases are TGTGCCAGCAGCTCGGGACTAGCGGGGTCCTACGAGCAGTACGTC.

The V gene is TRBV9, the J gene TRBJ1-2; 10 nucleotides match TRBD1. This CDR3 is built from 16 residues. The V and J ends lost 5 bases and 0 bases, in that order; junction bases with no gene match: 7. CDR1 and CDR2 from the germline V gene are SGDLS and YYNGEE. Here the CDR3 DNA reads TGTGCCAGCAGAGACGGCGGGACAGGGGCTAACTATGGCTACACCTTC. This translates into CASRDGGTGANYGYTF.

This chain links TRBV5-1 with TRBJ1-4; tentative D call: TRBD1 (6 bases). The germline CDR1 and CDR2 sequences are SGHRS and YFSETQ. Trimming took off 3 bases at V and 3 bases at J, with 12 bases between the two ends. The CDR3 is made up of 15 amino acids. The CDR3 nucleotides read TGCGCCAGCAGCTGGGGGCAGGGGTCTAATGAAAAACTGTTTTTT. Its translation is CASSWGQGSNEKLFF.

This chain uses TRBV12-3 or TRBV12-4 with TRBJ2-1; unclear D gene. Trimming left V 4 bases short and J 10 bases short, with 8 bases between. This CDR3 region has 11 residues. In nucleotides, the CDR3 is TGTGCCAGCAGTTCGCTCAGGGAGCAGTTCTTC. Translation: CASSSLREQFF.

This chain uses TRBV18 with TRBJ1-1, with 8 bases that match TRBD1. With V trimmed by 2 bases and J by 0 bases, 11 bases remained unmatched. The CDR3 is 18 amino acids. Germline assignment: CDR1 KGHSH and CDR2 LQKENI. The CDR3 sequence: CASSPNLGQGPLNTEAFF. CDR3 DNA sequence: TGTGCCAGCTCACCAAATTTAGGACAGGGCCCTCTGAACACTGAAGCTTTCTTT. The full variable domain, with the rest looked up from reference TRBV18 and TRBJ1-1, is NAGVMQNPRHLVRRRGQEARLRCSPMKGHSHVYWYRQLPEEGLKFMVYLQKENIIDESGMPKERFSAEFPKEGPSILRIQQVVRGDSAAYFCASSPNLGQGPLNTEAFFGQGTRLTVV.

The chain joins TRBV21-1 to TRBJ2-6; the table calls TRBD1, which could not be checked here. TRBV21-1 is tagged as a pseudogene. The CDR3 runs 16 residues. CDR3 in amino acids: CASKVTGQSGANVLTF. DNA of the CDR3: TGTGCCAGCAAAGTGACAGGGCAATCTGGGGCCAACGTCCTGACTTTC.

The chain employs TRBV7-8 and TRBJ2-4; the D gene is possibly TRBD1 (5 bases). Trimming removed 5 bases from V and 1 base from J, with 21 bases in between. Germline V gives CDR1 SGHVS, CDR2 FQNEAQ. This CDR3 has 18 amino acids. CDR3 in DNA: TGTGCCAGCAGCCGAAACGTCGAGGCAGGGTTGGCCAAAAACATTCAGTACTTC. This gives the protein CASSRNVEAGLAKNIQYF. The variable domain in full, with the rest retrieved from reference TRBV7-8 and TRBJ2-4, is GAGVSQSPRYKVAKRGQDVALRCDPISGHVSLFWYQQALGQGPEFLTYFQNEAQLDKSGLPSDRFFAERPEGSVSTLKIQRTQQEDSAVYLCASSRNVEAGLAKNIQYFGAGTRLSVL.

This chain joins TRBV2 and TRBJ1-3; TRBD1 aligns across 7 bases. Trimming cost V 5 bases and J 2 bases; bases outside gene matches: 3. CDR1 and CDR2 from the germline V gene are SNHLY and FYNNEI. The CDR3 loop spans 14 amino acids. The CDR3 is CASSRGTAGNTIYF. The CDR3 DNA sequence: TGTGCCAGCAGTAGGGGGACAGCTGGAAACACCATATATTTT.

The V and J genes are TRBV23-1 and TRBJ1-3; 7 nucleotides align to TRBD1. TRBV23-1 is recorded as an ORF, its role being uncertain. CDR3 length equals 13 residues. CDR3 bases: TGCGCACCGGGACAGTACTCTGGAAACACCATATATTTT. As protein: CAPGQYSGNTIYF.

This clone has just a few counts. This chain links TRBV5-4 with TRBJ2-3; TRBD2 matches at 9 bases. Germline-derived CDR1 and CDR2 are SGHNT and YYREEE (reference sequence). CDR3 length: 16 residues. Losses at the gene ends were 2 bases for V and 5 bases for J; bases not matched to a gene: 9. The CDR3 nucleotides read TGTGCCAGCAGCTTACGCGAAGGTAGCGGGAGAGATACGCAGTATTTT. As protein: CASSLREGSGRDTQYF.

CDR3 protein: CASREQYYEQYV. The CDR3 coding sequence is TGTGCCAGCAGAGAACAGTACTACGAGCAGTACGTC. The rearrangement joins TRBV2 to TRBJ2-7; D not resolved. Trimming shortened V by 6 bases and J by 3 bases, and 9 bases separated the two germline ends. The CDR3 contains 12 residues. CDR1 and CDR2 from the germline V gene are SNHLY and FYNNEI.

This clone has just one count. The chain employs TRBV19 and TRBJ1-5; 12 bases are shared with TRBD1. V lost 5 bases and J lost 5; bases outside the gene matches: 7. Germline CDR1 LNHDA, CDR2 SQIVND (reference sequence). The CDR3 has 16 residues. CDR3 protein: CASSLGTGGGDQPQHF. Here the CDR3 DNA reads TGTGCCAGTAGTCTGGGGACAGGGGGCGGGGATCAGCCCCAGCATTTT.

This clone was seen once. The chain links TRBV6-1 to TRBJ2-5; TRBD1 matches at 12 bases. CDR3 length equals 16 residues. The trim removed 3 bases at V and 4 bases at J, leaving 6 bases unmatched. From germline, CDR1 is MNHNS and CDR2 SASEGT. Here the CDR3 reads CASSEWGQGARETQYF. The DNA for the CDR3 is TGTGCCAGCAGTGAGTGGGGACAGGGGGCACGAGAGACCCAGTACTTC.